This T cell receptor beta chain was profiled in a study of blood T cell repertoires in COVID-19. Background on the study: Samples of COVID-19 (acute and convalescent) were obtained from the United States, Italy and Spain.

Looked up from germline, CDR1 is SGHRS and CDR2 is YFSETQ. This CDR3 has 15 residues. J lost 10 bases, V lost 0 bases, and 7 bases had no gene match. Methods used by the authors: Amplification of reference gene primers was used by the study to estimate nucleated cell counts. The protocol was immunoSEQ multiplex PCR, while the TCRdb copy is restricted to in-frame clones and leaves out a portion. The D gene and trimming were derived from the DNA, and the V and J assignments and clone size from that table. This table has 200,000 to 250,000 clones, about 88% appearing once. The TCR comes from a woman aged 50 to 65 with COVID-19, enrolled during active disease. The sequenced material came from peripheral blood. This chain links TRBV5-1 with TRBJ2-1, with 10 bases aligning to TRBD2. The CDR3 bases are TGCGCCAGCAGCTTGGGGCTAGCGGGGGACGTGGAGCAGTTCTTC. Translating it yields CASSLGLAGDVEQFF.